Sequencing of this T cell receptor beta chain was carried out in a study of control samples from healthy donors and cancer patients. Using immunoSEQ multiplex PCR, the repertoire was profiled, and TCRdb retains in-frame clones only, with some absent. This sample has about 150,000 clones; around 95% occur once, and the top ten carry approximately 5.5%. Notes on this clone: The same CDR3 arises from other DNA sequences in this sample as well.

The CDR3 consists of 14 residues. From germline, CDR1 is SEHNR and CDR2 FQNEAQ (reference sequence). Trimming took off 2 bases at V and 3 bases at J, with 10 bases between the two ends. Sequencing used blood. This chain joins TRBV7-9 and TRBJ1-2; a weak D match, TRBD1 (6 bases). The receptor comes from a man aged 40-55 years in good health. CDR3 sequence (DNA): TGTGCCAGCAGCTTATGGGGGCAGGACTATGGCTACACCTTC. This translates into CASSLWGQDYGYTF.